Following are 23 T cell receptor beta chains from one sample sequenced in a study of blood T cell repertoires in COVID-19. Only in-frame clones appear in the TCRdb table, and some are missing; sequencing was by immunoSEQ multiplex PCR. The sample lists some 370,000 clones, around 90% occurring once. What was sequenced was peripheral blood. The source is a man aged 40-49 years with acute or convalescent COVID-19.

This chain joins TRBV6-2 or TRBV6-3 and TRBJ1-6; D might be TRBD1 (5 bases). Trimming pared 0 bases from V and 10 bases from J, leaving 13 bases between. The V gene's germline CDR1 is MNHEY and CDR2 SVGEGT. This CDR3 is built from 15 residues. The CDR3 loop is CASSYSGGTPSPLHF. The DNA for the CDR3 is TGTGCCAGCAGTTACTCTGGGGGGACGCCCTCACCCCTCCACTTT.

This rearrangement joins TRBV5-1 to TRBJ2-5; D remains ambiguous. V lost 7 bases and J lost 1, with 5 bases in between. The CDR3 runs to 11 residues. Germline V gene lookup returns CDR1 SGHRS and CDR2 YFSETQ. This CDR3 is CASSVQETQYF. For the CDR3, the DNA is TGCGCCAGCTCCGTCCAAGAGACCCAGTACTTC.

The rearrangement joins TRBV4-2 to TRBJ1-2, with a tentative D call TRBD1 (5 bases). The germline V and J ends were trimmed by 2 bases and 0 bases, with 10 bases remaining between them. Germline V gives CDR1 LGHNA, CDR2 YNFKEQ. This CDR3 spans 15 amino acids. CDR3 bases: TGTGCCAGCAGCCAAACTGACAGAGCTAACTATGGCTACACCTTC. It codes for CASSQTDRANYGYTF.

The CDR3 region is CASNPGAPSADTQYF. CDR3 nucleotides: TGTGCCAGCAATCCCGGGGCGCCTAGCGCAGATACGCAGTATTTT. The rearrangement links TRBV27 to TRBJ2-3; D may be TRBD2 (6 bases). With 7 bases removed from V and 4 bases from J, the gap between germline ends came to 18 bases. The CDR3 runs to 15 residues. Germline V gives CDR1 MNHEY, CDR2 SMNVEV (reference sequence).

This rearrangement joins TRBV19 to TRBJ1-5; D is unresolved. V was shortened by 5 bases and J by 7 bases, with 12 bases between the two germline ends. The CDR3 has 13 amino acids. The germline V gene encodes CDR1 LNHDA and CDR2 SQIVND (reference sequence). The CDR3: CASSVKPRQPQHF. The CDR3 DNA reads as TGTGCCAGTAGTGTTAAACCCCGGCAGCCCCAGCATTTT.

This clone appeared a few times. The CDR3 nucleotides are TGCGCCAGCAGCCAACCGACTAGTTCCCCCTACAATGAGCAGTTCTTC. Translated, it gives CASSQPTSSPYNEQFF. The chain links TRBV4-1 to TRBJ2-1; weak D call: TRBD2 (6 bases). V lost 2 bases, J lost 2 bases, and 13 bases lay in between. This CDR3 has 16 amino acids. Germline V gene sequence: CDR1 MGHRA, CDR2 YSYEKL.

The chain recombines TRBV27 with TRBJ2-3; D gene unclear. Trimming took off 1 base at V and 6 bases at J, with 14 bases between the two ends. Per germline, CDR1 MNHEY and CDR2 SMNVEV (reference sequence). The length of the CDR3 is 15 residues. CDR3 in amino acids: CASSLFPSVRDTQYF. In DNA form, the CDR3 reads TGTGCCAGCAGTTTATTTCCCTCTGTCCGGGATACGCAGTATTTT.

The genes are TRBV19 and TRBJ2-5, with D perhaps matching TRBD1 (5 bases). Per the germline V gene, CDR1 is LNHDA and CDR2 is SQIVND (reference sequence). V was trimmed by 3 bases and J by 5 bases, leaving 16 bases between them. This CDR3 has 15 amino acids. The CDR3 nucleotides read TGTGCCAGTAGTATTCAATGGGGCGGCGGCGAGACCCAGTACTTC. It translates to CASSIQWGGGETQYF. Full variable domain (rest looked up from reference TRBV19 and TRBJ2-5): DGGITQSPKYLFRKEGQNVTLSCEQNLNHDAMYWYRQDPGQGLRLIYYSQIVNDFQKGDIAEGYSVSREKKESFPLTVTSAQKNPTAFYLCASSIQWGGGETQYFGPGTRLLVL.

The chain is built from TRBV7-3 and TRBJ1-1; D not resolved. Trimming took off 0 bases at V and 0 bases at J, with 8 bases between the two ends. Germline assignment: CDR1 SGHTA and CDR2 FQGTGA. CDR3 length: 15 residues. CDR3 in amino acids: CASSLTRGMNTEAFF. CDR3 coding DNA: TGTGCCAGCAGCTTAACGAGAGGGATGAACACTGAAGCTTTCTTT.

This chain connects TRBV7-9 to TRBJ2-7, with a weak D call TRBD1 (6 bases). The CDR3 length is 14 residues. V shed 4 bases and J shed 0 bases, with 10 bases lying between them. From germline, CDR1 is SEHNR and CDR2 FQNEAQ (reference sequence). The CDR3 reads CASSSRTASYEQYF. The CDR3 DNA sequence: TGTGCCAGCAGCTCAAGGACAGCCTCCTACGAGCAGTACTTC.

The chain couples TRBV10-3 to TRBJ1-2; 12 nucleotides align to TRBD1. Germline CDR1 reads ENHRY; CDR2 reads SYGVKD. This CDR3 has 16 residues. V gave up 6 bases and J gave up 5 bases; unmatched junction bases: 10. The CDR3 DNA reads as TGTGCCATCAGGACCGGGACAGGGGGCCCGAGGTATGGCTACACCTTC. It encodes CAIRTGTGGPRYGYTF.

Note on this clone: A read error may produce the germline difference seen at one junction end. This chain connects TRBV4-2 to TRBJ2-1, with 8 bases that match TRBD2. This CDR3 is built from 21 residues. The germline V gene has CDR1 LGHNA and CDR2 YNFKEQ. Written as DNA, the CDR3 is TGTGCCAGCAGTCAAGAGGGCAGCGGGGGAGCTCACTCTGAGGGCTACAATGAGCAGTTCTTC. It translates to CASSQEGSGGAHSEGYNEQFF.

This clone has just a few counts. The rearrangement joins TRBV18 to TRBJ1-2; tentative D call: TRBD1 (6 bases). The CDR3 runs to 15 residues. Looked up from germline, CDR1 is KGHSH and CDR2 is LQKENI. The V end was cut by 3 bases, the J end by 1 base, with 12 bases between. Here the CDR3 reads CASSPGHRDNYGYTF. In DNA form, the CDR3 reads TGTGCCAGCTCACCGGGACACCGGGATAACTATGGCTACACCTTC. Drawing the rest from reference TRBV18 and TRBJ1-2, the complete variable domain is NAGVMQNPRHLVRRRGQEARLRCSPMKGHSHVYWYRQLPEEGLKFMVYLQKENIIDESGMPKERFSAEFPKEGPSILRIQQVVRGDSAAYFCASSPGHRDNYGYTFGSGTRLTVV.

There are a few counts of this clone. The V and J genes are TRBV12-3 or TRBV12-4 and TRBJ1-4; D unresolved. The CDR3 is 13 amino acids. V was pared by 1 base and J by 8 bases, with 8 bases between. The DNA of the CDR3 is TGTGCCAGCAGTTTAGAAAGGAGGGAAAAACTGTTTTTT. It is translated as CASSLERREKLFF.

The chain uses TRBV5-4 and TRBJ1-2; D is possibly TRBD1 (5 bases). This CDR3 has 14 amino acids. The V gene's germline CDR1 is SGHNT and CDR2 YYREEE (reference sequence). Between the trimmed V and J ends, which lost 2 bases and 6 bases, there was a span of 14 bases. Here the CDR3 reads CASSFIGHGDGYTF. CDR3 bases: TGTGCCAGCAGCTTTATAGGACACGGTGATGGCTACACCTTC.

The CDR3 loop reads CSSRLAGGLEQFF. The CDR3 DNA reads TGCAGCTCCAGACTAGCGGGGGGGCTTGAGCAGTTCTTC. The gene calls are TRBV29-1 and TRBJ2-1; 14 nucleotides agree with TRBD2. V was clipped by 8 bases and J by 9 bases; unmatched bases: 6. From germline, CDR1 is SQVTM and CDR2 ANQGSEA. The CDR3 is made up of 13 amino acids.

This chain connects TRBV27 to TRBJ2-5; D ambiguous. Deletions cut 0 bases from V and 3 bases from J, with 8 bases between. CDR3 length equals 14 residues. CDR1 and CDR2 from the germline V gene are MNHEY and SMNVEV (reference sequence). In DNA, the CDR3 is TGTGCCAGCAGTTTATCGCGGAAAGAAGAGACCCAGTACTTC. It translates to CASSLSRKEETQYF.

In this sample, this clone turned up a few times. The chain is built from TRBV5-5 and TRBJ1-1; D remains ambiguous. Germline V gene data show CDR1 as SGHKS and CDR2 as YYEKEE (reference sequence). With 5 bases removed from V and 4 bases from J, the gap between germline ends came to 9 bases. The CDR3 runs to 12 residues. CDR3 coding DNA: TGTGCCAGCAGACTGTCGGGCACTGAAGCTTTCTTT. Its translation is CASRLSGTEAFF.

V gene TRBV6-5 combines with J gene TRBJ2-7; TRBD1 might be the D (6 bases). V shed 6 bases and J shed 5 bases, with 17 bases lying between them. Germline CDR1 and CDR2: MNHEY and SVGAGI. This CDR3 has 14 residues. The CDR3 sequence: CASSIGQGKDEQYF. The CDR3 nucleotides are TGTGCCAGCAGCATCGGGCAGGGGAAGGACGAGCAGTACTTC.

Worth noting for this clone: Just one base apart from a much larger clone, this may be a read error. This sequence joins TRBV6-4 and TRBJ2-6; 10 bases are a match to TRBD1. Germline CDR1 MRHNA, CDR2 SNTAGT. This CDR3 is 17 amino acids long. Trimming at V came to 7 bases and at J to 1 base, leaving 7 bases not matched to a gene. CDR3 sequence reads: CASNLTGQGSGANVLTF. The CDR3, as DNA: TGTGCCAGCAATTTAACGGGACAGGGGTCTGGGGCCAACGTCCTGACTTTC.

This chain joins TRBV20-1 and TRBJ1-2; D might be TRBD1 (6 bases). V was pared by 3 bases and J by 1 base, with 15 bases between. CDR3 length: 15 amino acids. CDR1 is DFQATT and CDR2 is SNEGSKA in the germline V gene (reference sequence). The CDR3, as DNA: TGCAGTGCTAGTCGACTGGGGGCTCATAACTATGGCTACACCTTC. Its protein is CSASRLGAHNYGYTF.

The chain combines TRBV28 with TRBJ1-2, with TRBD1 as a possible D gene (5 bases). CDR3 length: 12 amino acids. Germline V gene sequence: CDR1 MDHEN, CDR2 SYDVKM. Trimming left V 3 bases short and J 7 bases short, with 9 bases between. CDR3 coding DNA: TGTGCCAGCAGTTTGGGGACTAGTGGCTACACCTTC. This translates into CASSLGTSGYTF.

V usage is TRBV10-3 and J usage is TRBJ2-1; 13 nucleotides align to TRBD2. This CDR3 has 15 residues. CDR1 and CDR2 (germline): ENHRY, SYGVKD. After removal of 8 bases from V and 6 bases from J, the junction contained 7 bases not matched to a gene. The DNA for the CDR3 is TGTGCCATCGGGCGGACTAGCGGGAGTACCAATGAGCAGTTCTTC. Translating it yields CAIGRTSGSTNEQFF.